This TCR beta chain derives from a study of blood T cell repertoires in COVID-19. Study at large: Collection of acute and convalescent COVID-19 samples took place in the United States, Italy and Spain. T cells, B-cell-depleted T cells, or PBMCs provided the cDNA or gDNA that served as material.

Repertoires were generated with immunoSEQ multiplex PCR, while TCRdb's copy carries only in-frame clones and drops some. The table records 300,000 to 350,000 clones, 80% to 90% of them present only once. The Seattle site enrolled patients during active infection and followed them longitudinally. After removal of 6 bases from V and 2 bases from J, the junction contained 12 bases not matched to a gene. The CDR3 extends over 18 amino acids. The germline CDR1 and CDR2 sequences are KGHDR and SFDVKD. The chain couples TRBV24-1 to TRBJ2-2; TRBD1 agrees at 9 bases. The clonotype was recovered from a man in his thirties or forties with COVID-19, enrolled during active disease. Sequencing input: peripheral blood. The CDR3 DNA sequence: TGTGCCACCAGTTACAGGACAGGGGCTACCTTTAACACCGGGGAGCTGTTTTTT. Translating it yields CATSYRTGATFNTGELFF.